The 12 T cell receptor beta chains listed next were all sequenced from one sample in a study of CD8 T cells in Susac syndrome. Random-hexamer reverse transcription was applied to about 0.5 to 1 ug RNA. One entry per CDR3 protein, called by TCRdb with MiXCR from the immunoSEQ multiplex PCR reads. Found here are roughly 150,000 distinct CDR3 sequences, about 94% of them singletons; the top ten hold about 0.21%. The sequenced sample consisted of CD8+ T cells from PBMCs. The receptors derive from a human donor with multiple sclerosis.

This rearrangement joins TRBV28 to TRBJ2-1; D is unclear. Trimming pared 0 bases from V and 6 bases from J, leaving 3 bases between. The CDR3 covers 12 residues. Per the germline V gene, CDR1 is MDHEN and CDR2 is SYDVKM. CDR3 nucleotide sequence: TGTGCCAGCAGTTTATGGTTCAATGAGCAGTTCTTC. It yields the protein CASSLWFNEQFF.

This clonotype came up once. The chain joins TRBV10-3 to TRBJ2-2; no clear D. The V and J ends lost 3 bases and 4 bases respectively, with 15 bases between them. From germline, CDR1 is ENHRY and CDR2 SYGVKD. CDR3 length equals 16 residues. The CDR3 here is CAISDPRARVTGELFF. The CDR3 DNA is TGTGCCATCAGTGACCCCCGGGCCCGGGTCACCGGGGAGCTGTTTTTT.

This sequence joins TRBV15 and TRBJ2-7; 8 positions agree with TRBD2. In germline, CDR1 is LNHNV, CDR2 YYDKDF (reference sequence). This CDR3 has 15 amino acids. The V segment lost 4 bases and the J segment 3 bases; nucleotides outside the gene matches: 8. The CDR3 loop is CATSTPKRGLYEQYF. DNA of the CDR3: TGTGCCACCAGCACGCCGAAGCGGGGGCTCTACGAGCAGTACTTC.

This clonotype appeared a single time. The chain recombines TRBV7-9 with TRBJ2-3; 7 bases agree with TRBD2. Germline CDR1 and CDR2: SEHNR and FQNEAQ (reference sequence). The CDR3 loop spans 15 amino acids. Trimming at V came to 5 bases and at J to 4 bases, leaving 9 bases not matched to a gene. CDR3 residues: CASSPGGGRADTQYF. CDR3 coding DNA: TGTGCCAGCAGCCCGGGCGGGGGTAGGGCAGATACGCAGTATTTT.

The gene calls are TRBV7-6 and TRBJ2-1, with D possibly being TRBD1 or TRBD2 (6 bases each). The CDR3 runs 15 residues. Per germline, CDR1 SGHVS and CDR2 FNYEAQ. The V gene lost 2 bases and the J gene lost 7 bases, with 15 bases spanning the gap. The CDR3 sequence: CASSLIGGPLNEQFF. The CDR3 DNA reads TGTGCCAGCAGCTTAATAGGGGGGCCTTTAAATGAGCAGTTCTTC.

The rearrangement links TRBV7-9 to TRBJ2-3, with D uncertain. V was pared by 5 bases and J by 2 bases, with 11 bases between. CDR1 and CDR2 (germline): SEHNR, FQNEAQ (reference sequence). The CDR3 runs 14 residues. CDR3 residues: CASSRVDPTDTQYF. CDR3 DNA: TGTGCCAGCAGCCGAGTAGATCCCACAGATACGCAGTATTTT.

The CDR3 region has the DNA TGTGCCAGCAGCGCAACCCGTAGTCGCAATCAGCCCCAGCATTTT. It codes for CASSATRSRNQPQHF. The rearrangement links TRBV9 to TRBJ1-5, with D hard to call. V lost 3 bases to trimming and J lost 2 bases, with 12 bases between them. Germline CDR1 reads SGDLS; CDR2 reads YYNGEE. This CDR3 region has 15 residues.

The chain is built from TRBV2 and TRBJ2-1, with D uncertain. The germline gives CDR1 SNHLY, CDR2 FYNNEI. V dropped 5 bases and J dropped 8 bases, with 19 bases sitting between them. The CDR3 covers 15 residues. CDR3 sequence reads: CASSPQLPSQDEQFF. The CDR3 DNA reads TGTGCCAGCAGTCCCCAACTTCCTTCCCAAGATGAGCAGTTCTTC.

The chain combines TRBV9 with TRBJ1-2, with D possibly being TRBD1 (5 bases). V was clipped by 3 bases and J by 8 bases, with 20 bases between them. Germline V CDR1 and CDR2: SGDLS, YYNGEE. CDR3 length equals 15 residues. CDR3 coding DNA: TGTGCCAGCAGCGCACTGAGGGACGGAGGGAGCGGCTACACCTTC. Protein: CASSALRDGGSGYTF.

J is TRBJ1-2 and V is TRBV20-1; TRBD1 matches at 7 bases. The length of the CDR3 is 14 residues. Germline V CDR1 and CDR2: DFQATT, SNEGSKA (reference sequence). V shed 5 bases, J shed 4 bases, and the junction held 10 bases outside the gene matches. This CDR3 reads CSADGDSNTYGYTF. The CDR3 bases are TGCAGTGCTGACGGGGACAGCAATACCTATGGCTACACCTTC.

The chain carries TRBV28 and TRBJ1-1, with no clear D. The CDR3 length is 13 residues. Deletions cut 2 bases from V and 5 bases from J, with 9 bases between. Per the germline V gene, CDR1 is MDHEN and CDR2 is SYDVKM. The CDR3 nucleotides read TGTGCCAGCAGTTTAGGGCTGAGTACTGAAGCTTTCTTT. Residues: CASSLGLSTEAFF.

This clonotype was observed a handful of times. The chain uses TRBV27 and TRBJ2-3, with D perhaps matching TRBD2 (6 bases). V lost 4 bases and J 3 bases, leaving 11 bases between the germline ends. Germline lookup yields CDR1 MNHEY and CDR2 SMNVEV (reference sequence). The CDR3 is 14 amino acids. For the CDR3, the DNA is TGTGCCAGCAGTTCCAGCGGGTTTACAGATACGCAGTATTTT. It codes for CASSSSGFTDTQYF.